This passage covers 10 T cell receptor beta chains from one sample sequenced in a study of regulatory T cells in long-lasting Graves disease. Stated time point: newly diagnosed GD, antithyroid drugs for less than 3 months. Preparation of the TCR library used RNA extracted from PBMCs. Combining iRepertoire HTBI primers with Arm-PCR of CDR3 regions, the authors built TCR beta libraries. One entry per CDR3 protein, called by TCRdb with MiXCR from the multiplex PCR reads. The sample contains roughly 420,000 distinct CDR3 sequences, roughly 16% of which appear only once. Source: peripheral blood mononuclear cells (PBMCs), taken at new diagnosis, from a patient treated with antithyroid drugs. Receptors were obtained from a female donor with Graves disease.

In regard to this clonotype: A read error may account for a junction end that differs from germline. The chain links TRBV7-2 to TRBJ1-6; a weak D match, TRBD1 (6 bases). This CDR3 comprises 15 residues. Germline V gene lookup returns CDR1 SGHTA and CDR2 FQGNSA. The CDR3 is CACSSPTRGNSPLHF. CDR3 nucleotide sequence: TGTGCCTGCAGCTCCCCCACCAGGGGAAATTCACCCCTCCACTTT. Supplemented by reference TRBV7-2 and TRBJ1-6, the full variable domain reads GAGVSQSPSNKVTEKGKDVELRCDPISGHTALYWYRQSLGQGLEFLIYFQGNSAPDKSGLPSDRFSAERTGGSVSTLTIQRTQQEDSAVYLCACSSPTRGNSPLHFGNGTRLTVT.

In its sample, this clonotype was seen many times. The genes are TRBV11-2 and TRBJ2-7, with a possible D match to TRBD2 (6 bases). V lost 5 bases to trimming and J lost 6 bases, with 20 bases between them. Germline assignment: CDR1 SGHAT and CDR2 FQNNGV. The CDR3 covers 15 residues. CDR3 sequence: CASSEHIGGVLEQYF. CDR3 nucleotides: TGTGCCAGCAGCGAACACATAGGCGGGGTTCTCGAGCAGTACTTC.

The V gene is TRBV7-9, the J gene TRBJ2-7; D gene uncertain. Germline V gives CDR1 SEHNR, CDR2 FQNEAQ (reference sequence). CDR3 size: 13 residues. The ends were cut back, 5 bases at V and 0 bases at J, with 8 bases in the middle. DNA of the CDR3: TGTGCCAGCAGCGTTTTGGCCTCCTACGAGCAGTACTTC. It translates to CASSVLASYEQYF.

This clonotype was seen repeatedly, ten times or more. This chain joins TRBV9 and TRBJ2-5, with TRBD1 identical over 8 bases. Germline V gene lookup returns CDR1 SGDLS and CDR2 YYNGEE. V lost 0 bases, J lost 2 bases, and 6 bases stayed unmatched. The CDR3 sequence is 16 residues long. CDR3 in amino acids: CASSVGAGGEQETQYF. CDR3 DNA: TGTGCCAGCAGCGTAGGGGCAGGGGGCGAACAAGAGACCCAGTACTTC.

As concerns this clonotype: A much larger clone lies one base from this, so it may be a read error. The chain has TRBV20-1 and TRBJ1-5, with D hard to call. V was clipped by 5 bases and J by 5 bases, with 13 bases between them. The CDR3 totals 13 residues. Germline CDR1 DFQATT, CDR2 SNEGSKA (reference sequence). CDR3 residues: CSASGLPYQPQHF. In DNA form, the CDR3 reads TGCAGTGCTTCGGGCCTCCCCTATCAGCCCCAGCATTTT.

This clonotype was seen at least ten times. The gene calls are TRBV18 and TRBJ1-4; no firm D call. CDR1 and CDR2 from the germline V gene are KGHSH and LQKENI. V was clipped by 2 bases and J by 12 bases, with 13 bases between them. This CDR3 region has 13 residues. In DNA, the CDR3 is TGTGCCAGCTCACCAACCAGTGGGCGAGAACTGTTTTTT. This translates into CASSPTSGRELFF.

This clonotype was seen ten or more times. The chain joins TRBV7-2 to TRBJ1-1; D is undetermined. Trimming took 2 bases from V and 1 from J, leaving 20 bases between them. The CDR3 covers 18 residues. Germline assignment: CDR1 SGHTA and CDR2 FQGNSA. Written as DNA, the CDR3 is TGTGCCAGCAGCTTAATACCCGCTACACGGGGAGGGAACACTGAAGCTTTCTTT. Its translation is CASSLIPATRGGNTEAFF.

V gene TRBV19 combines with J gene TRBJ2-2; 8 nucleotides match TRBD1. V trimming: 8 bases; J trimming: 2 bases; junction bases outside the gene matches: 4. The CDR3 loop spans 14 amino acids. Germline lookup yields CDR1 LNHDA and CDR2 SQIVND (reference sequence). The chain's CDR3 is CASGGTGNTGELFF. In nucleotides, the CDR3 is TGTGCCAGTGGTGGGACAGGAAACACCGGGGAGCTGTTTTTT.

This clonotype occurred many times. J is TRBJ1-5 and V is TRBV28, with D perhaps TRBD1 (5 bases). In germline, CDR1 is MDHEN, CDR2 SYDVKM. This CDR3 spans 15 amino acids. V lost 4 bases and J lost 11, with 21 bases in between. The CDR3 loop is CASSSQGQPLGAQHF. The CDR3 DNA reads as TGTGCCAGCAGTTCCCAAGGACAACCCCTGGGGGCCCAGCATTTT.

Ten or more counts support this clonotype. The chain couples TRBV5-6 to TRBJ1-4; D is ambiguous. The length of the CDR3 is 14 residues. CDR1 and CDR2 (germline): SGHDT, YYEEEE. Trimming took off 3 bases at V and 0 bases at J, with 6 bases between the two ends. The CDR3 DNA reads as TGTGCCAGCAGCTCGGGTCCAACTAATGAAAAACTGTTTTTT. Its translation: CASSSGPTNEKLFF.